This T cell receptor beta chain emerged from a study of T cell repertoires in cytomegalovirus infection. Turning to the study itself: Alongside well-studied HLA-B-restricted CMV epitopes, recently identified HLA-C-restricted CMV epitopes were also used. Signatures in public TCR beta sequences pointed to both CMV infection and matching HLA type. Study-level results: HLA-C-restricted CMV clonotypes gave the most frequent clonotype in two of eight donors. People with CMV and the relevant HLA were identified by cumulative public TCR beta family frequency.

The CDR3 is made up of 14 amino acids. V shed 7 bases and J 6 bases; nucleotides not matched to a gene: 11. Germline values: CDR1 LNHDA, CDR2 SQIVND (reference sequence). This clonotype was recorded a few times. Antigen: not known. TCRdb reprocessed the reads via MiXCR and lists one record per CDR3 protein. The sample shows around 360,000 distinct CDR3 sequences, 34% of them seen only once. The source of this sequence is a human donor in good health (CMV status not recorded). Some clones in this sample may be carry-over from other donors' samples. Specimen: cultured PBMCs, collected from culture after CMV antigen stimulation. The chain employs TRBV19 and TRBJ1-2; the match to TRBD1 covers 7 bases. As DNA, the CDR3 is TGTGCCAGTACCTTGACAGGGTTAACTCATGGCTACACCTTC. Its translation is CASTLTGLTHGYTF. The whole variable domain, remainder taken from reference TRBV19 and TRBJ1-2, is DGGITQSPKYLFRKEGQNVTLSCEQNLNHDAMYWYRQDPGQGLRLIYYSQIVNDFQKGDIAEGYSVSREKKESFPLTVTSAQKNPTAFYLCASTLTGLTHGYTFGSGTRLTVV.